The entry below gives a single T cell receptor beta chain sequence along with its context. Its antigen specificity is not known. Base qualities are not recorded, but no much larger clone differs from it by a single base. The data were taken from a study of post-analysis software for immune sequencing data (dated by TCRdb to about 2015). Study-level background: Disease courses on record covered relapsing-remitting, secondary progressive and progressive-relapsing multiple sclerosis, though some patients had no subtype annotation. Patient repertoires were compared against ten to twelve previously published healthy control repertoires from donors aged about 6 to 26 years. A subset of samples was prepared in parallel using single-end sample barcoding, then pooled and co-amplified after Illumina adapter ligation.

Library preparation employed PCR. Sequencing relied on an Illumina HiSeq 2500. Unique molecular identifiers were incorporated into TCR beta cDNA libraries to reduce PCR and sequencing biases. Every 1 to 10 million input T cells yielded around 500,000 cDNA molecules, meaning each molecule approximated one T cell. The patient libraries were prepared and sequenced using the same protocol as the earlier healthy control dataset. Within a given batch, samples were prepared together, multiplexed and sequenced on the same HiSeq lane. Concerning the study's data processing: MIGEC handled the raw barcoded reads, throwing out single-read molecular identifier groups before consensus assembly and CDR3 extraction. VDJtools was used for post-analysis of the clonotype tables, with diversity normalized by down-sampling every dataset to the smallest sample size. In repertoire overlap clustering, CDR3 amino acid sequences, but not nucleotide sequences, were matched to correct batch-related cross-sample contamination. TCRdb's own reprocessing of the public reads used fastp at Q25 and MiXCR and kept productive beta chains. Merged by CDR3 protein, the rows form single entries marked with the most common genes and DNA. These V and J calls derive from TCRdb rather than the authors' analysis. The sample table holds approximately 630,000 distinct CDR3 sequences, of which 55% to 70% were seen once. Around 11% of the sample comes from the top ten.

TCR beta repertoires were profiled from peripheral blood of 13 young patients with multiple sclerosis to demonstrate the VDJtools post-analysis software. The patients with multiple sclerosis were children and adolescents between roughly 6 and 17 years of age. The germline V gene specifies SGHRS as CDR1 and YFSETQ as CDR2. The cysteine opens and the phenylalanine closes a CDR3 of 15 amino acids. Only the CDR3 portion is preserved as DNA: 45 bases, with reading frame beginning at the first base. V and J lose 0 bases and 7 bases, and a span of 14 bases separates them. General findings and caveats noted by the study authors: Patients showed significantly higher frequencies than controls for about 5 TRBV segments, among them TRBV5-6, TRBV5-1 and TRBV20-1. Direct clustering with F measure showed strong co-clustering of samples prepared in the same batch, prompting a batch-effect correction. The control group was slightly older than the multiple sclerosis patient group. Normalized Chao1 diversity was significantly lower in multiple sclerosis patients than controls, suggesting substantial peripheral T-cell clonal expansion.

The clonotype comes from a girl aged 2-10 years with multiple sclerosis. The specimen was blood. The V and J segments used are TRBV5-1 and TRBJ2-1; no D gene can be assigned with confidence. The CDR3 is CASSLATTVGNEQFF. The DNA is as follows: TGCGCCAGCAGCTTGGCCACAACAGTGGGAAATGAGCAGTTCTTC.